This entry lists 2 T cell receptor beta chains sequenced from one sample in a study of cytomegalovirus exposure and HLA in healthy donors. Amplification used 60 Vbeta primers and 13 Jbeta primers. The method was immunoSEQ multiplex PCR; TCRdb's version includes in-frame clones alone and lacks a portion of them. The data contain 80,000 to 130,000 clones, 76% of them singletons. Sequenced sample: PBMCs. These receptors came from a woman between 50 and 59 years old in good health and CMV-seropositive.

The chain couples TRBV2 to TRBJ1-2; D is undetermined. The CDR3 extends over 13 amino acids. Trimming pared 6 bases from V and 5 bases from J, leaving 13 bases between. CDR1 and CDR2 from the germline V gene are SNHLY and FYNNEI. The CDR3 DNA is TGTGCCAGCAGGGGTCAGGATGCATATGGCTACACCTTC. Translating gives CASRGQDAYGYTF.

The chain carries TRBV7-8 and TRBJ1-2, with D possibly matching TRBD1 (5 bases). In germline, CDR1 is SGHVS, CDR2 FQNEAQ. The CDR3 runs to 16 residues. V was trimmed by 5 bases and J by 3 bases, leaving 19 bases between them. This CDR3 reads CASSRPRRGQDYGYTF. CDR3 in DNA: TGTGCCAGCAGCAGACCTCGGCGGGGCCAGGACTATGGCTACACCTTC. Full variable domain (remainder filled in from reference TRBV7-8 and TRBJ1-2): GAGVSQSPRYKVAKRGQDVALRCDPISGHVSLFWYQQALGQGPEFLTYFQNEAQLDKSGLPSDRFFAERPEGSVSTLKIQRTQQEDSAVYLCASSRPRRGQDYGYTFGSGTRLTVV.